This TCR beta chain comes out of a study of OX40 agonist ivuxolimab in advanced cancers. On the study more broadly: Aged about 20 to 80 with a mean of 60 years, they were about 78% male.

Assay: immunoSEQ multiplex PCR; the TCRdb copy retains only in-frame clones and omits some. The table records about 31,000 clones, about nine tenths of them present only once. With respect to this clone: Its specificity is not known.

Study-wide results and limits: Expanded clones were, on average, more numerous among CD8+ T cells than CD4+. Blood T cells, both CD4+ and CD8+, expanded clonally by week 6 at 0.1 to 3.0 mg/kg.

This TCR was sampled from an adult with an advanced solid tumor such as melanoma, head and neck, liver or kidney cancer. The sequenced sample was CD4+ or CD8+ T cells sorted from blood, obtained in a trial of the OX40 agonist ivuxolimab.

CDR3 in amino acids: CASSLADSPTNTGELFF. CDR3 bases: TGTGCCAGCAGCTTAGCCGACAGTCCTACGAACACCGGGGAGCTGTTTTTT. The chain uses TRBV7-3 and TRBJ2-2; TRBD1 might be the D (5 bases). The V end was cut by 2 bases, the J end by 0 bases, with 13 bases between. The CDR3 is 17 amino acids. Germline V gives CDR1 SGHTA, CDR2 FQGTGA.